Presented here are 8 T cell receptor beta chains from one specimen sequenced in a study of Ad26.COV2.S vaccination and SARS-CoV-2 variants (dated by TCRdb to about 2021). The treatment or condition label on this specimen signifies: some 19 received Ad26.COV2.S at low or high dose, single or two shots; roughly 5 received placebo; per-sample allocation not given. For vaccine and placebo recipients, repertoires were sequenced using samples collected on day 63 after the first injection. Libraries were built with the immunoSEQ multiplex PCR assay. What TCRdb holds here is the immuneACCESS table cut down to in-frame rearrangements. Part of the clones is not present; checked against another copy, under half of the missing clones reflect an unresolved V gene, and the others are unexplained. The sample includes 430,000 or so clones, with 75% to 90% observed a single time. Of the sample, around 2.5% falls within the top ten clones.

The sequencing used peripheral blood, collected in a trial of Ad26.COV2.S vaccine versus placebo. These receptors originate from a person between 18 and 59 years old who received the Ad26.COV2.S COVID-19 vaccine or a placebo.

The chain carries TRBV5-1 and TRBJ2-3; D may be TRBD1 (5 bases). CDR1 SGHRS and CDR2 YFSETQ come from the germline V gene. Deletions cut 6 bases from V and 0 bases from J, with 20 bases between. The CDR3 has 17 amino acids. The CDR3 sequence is CASIPARDRPSTDTQYF. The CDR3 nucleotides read TGCGCCAGCATTCCCGCCCGAGACAGACCTAGCACAGATACGCAGTATTTT.

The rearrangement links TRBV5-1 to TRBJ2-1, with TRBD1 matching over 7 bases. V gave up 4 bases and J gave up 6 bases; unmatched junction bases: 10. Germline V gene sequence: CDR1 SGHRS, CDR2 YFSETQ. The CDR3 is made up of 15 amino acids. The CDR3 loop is CASSNHRTGSNEQFF. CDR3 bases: TGCGCCAGCAGCAATCATCGGACAGGTAGCAATGAGCAGTTCTTC.

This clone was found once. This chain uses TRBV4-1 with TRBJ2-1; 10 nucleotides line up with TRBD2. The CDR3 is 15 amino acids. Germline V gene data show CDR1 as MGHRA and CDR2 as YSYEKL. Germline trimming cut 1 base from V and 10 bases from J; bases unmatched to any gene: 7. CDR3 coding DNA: TGCGCCAGCAGCCAAGTCCAGCGGGAGGGCCCCGAGCAGTTCTTC. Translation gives CASSQVQREGPEQFF.

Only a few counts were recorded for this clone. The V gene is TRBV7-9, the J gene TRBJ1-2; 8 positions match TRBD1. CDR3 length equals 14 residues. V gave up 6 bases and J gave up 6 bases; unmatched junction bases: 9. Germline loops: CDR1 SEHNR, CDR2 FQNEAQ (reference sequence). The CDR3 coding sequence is TGTGCCAGCAGTCGAGACAGGGGAGCGAATGGCTACACCTTC. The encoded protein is CASSRDRGANGYTF.

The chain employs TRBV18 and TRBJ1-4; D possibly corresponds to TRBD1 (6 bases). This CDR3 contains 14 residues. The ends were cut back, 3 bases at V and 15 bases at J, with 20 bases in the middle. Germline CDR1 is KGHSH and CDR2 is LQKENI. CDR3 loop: CASSPIGGRLGMFF. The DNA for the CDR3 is TGTGCCAGCTCACCGATCGGGGGGCGGCTCGGGATGTTTTTT.

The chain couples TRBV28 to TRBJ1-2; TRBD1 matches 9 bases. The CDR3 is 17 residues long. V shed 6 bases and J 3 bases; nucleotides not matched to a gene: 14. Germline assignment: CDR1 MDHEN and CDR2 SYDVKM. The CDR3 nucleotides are TGTGCCAGCAGGGACCGGGACAGGGACCGGTATTACTATGGCTACACCTTC. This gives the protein CASRDRDRDRYYYGYTF.

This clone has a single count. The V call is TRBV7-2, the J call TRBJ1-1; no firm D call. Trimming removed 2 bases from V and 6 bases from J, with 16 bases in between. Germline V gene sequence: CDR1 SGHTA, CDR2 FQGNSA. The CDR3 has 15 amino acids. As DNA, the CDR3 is TGTGCCAGCAGCTTACATCCGGTCCCCCCACCTGAAGCTTTCTTT. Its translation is CASSLHPVPPPEAFF.

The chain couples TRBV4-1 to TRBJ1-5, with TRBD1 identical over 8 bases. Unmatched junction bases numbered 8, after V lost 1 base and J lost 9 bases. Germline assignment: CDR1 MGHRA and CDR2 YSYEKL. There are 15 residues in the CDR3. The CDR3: CASSQAGQGFRPQHF. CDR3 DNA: TGCGCCAGCAGCCAAGCTGGACAGGGCTTTCGGCCCCAGCATTTT.